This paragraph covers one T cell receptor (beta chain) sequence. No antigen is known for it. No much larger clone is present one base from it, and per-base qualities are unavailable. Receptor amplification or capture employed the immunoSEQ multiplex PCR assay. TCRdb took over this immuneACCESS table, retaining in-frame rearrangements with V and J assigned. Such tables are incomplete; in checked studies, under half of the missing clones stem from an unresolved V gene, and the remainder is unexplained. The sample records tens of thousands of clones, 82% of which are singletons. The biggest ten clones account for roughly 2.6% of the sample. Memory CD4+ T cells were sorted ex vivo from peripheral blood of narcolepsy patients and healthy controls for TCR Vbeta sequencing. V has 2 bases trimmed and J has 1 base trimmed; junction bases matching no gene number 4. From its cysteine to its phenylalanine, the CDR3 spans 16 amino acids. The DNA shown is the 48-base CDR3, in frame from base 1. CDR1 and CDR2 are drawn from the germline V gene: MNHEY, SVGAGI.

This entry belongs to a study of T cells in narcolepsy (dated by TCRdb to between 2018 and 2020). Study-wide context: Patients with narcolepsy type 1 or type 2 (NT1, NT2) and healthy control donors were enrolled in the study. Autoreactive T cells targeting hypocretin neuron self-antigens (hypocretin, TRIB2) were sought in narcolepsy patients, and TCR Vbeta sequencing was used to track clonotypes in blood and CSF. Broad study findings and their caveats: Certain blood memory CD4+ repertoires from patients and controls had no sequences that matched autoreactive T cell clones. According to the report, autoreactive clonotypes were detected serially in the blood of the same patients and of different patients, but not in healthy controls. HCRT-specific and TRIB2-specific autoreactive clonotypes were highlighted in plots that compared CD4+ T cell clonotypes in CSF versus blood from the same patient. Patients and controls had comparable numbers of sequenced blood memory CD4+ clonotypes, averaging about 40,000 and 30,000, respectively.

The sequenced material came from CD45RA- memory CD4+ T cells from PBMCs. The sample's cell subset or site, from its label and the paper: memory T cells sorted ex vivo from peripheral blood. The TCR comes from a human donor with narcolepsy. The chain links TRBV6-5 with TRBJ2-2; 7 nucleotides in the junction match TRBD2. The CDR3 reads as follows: CASSYTGGWNTGELFF. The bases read TGTGCCAGCAGTTACACGGGAGGCTGGAACACCGGGGAGCTGTTTTTT.